This is a list of T cell receptor beta chains from one sample in a study of T cell responses to AZD1222 COVID-19 vaccine. Only in-frame clones appear in the TCRdb table, and some are missing; sequencing was by immunoSEQ multiplex PCR. The profile shows roughly 120,000 clones, roughly nine tenths of them singletons. The sequencing used peripheral blood, collected on day 0 of AZD1222 vaccination. The receptors shown here come from an adult in good health. Both conserved end residues are part of each CDR3. A D gene is named only where the DNA matches it firmly. Size is stated for part of the rows, as once, few or many counts, or as a class when the clone is expanded.

clone_size d_call j_call v_call cdr3_nt cdr3_aa
. . TRBJ2-7 TRBV6-5 TGTGCCAGCAGACCTACATCCCCTAGACAGTACTTC CASRPTSPRQYF
once TRBD1 TRBJ1-2 TRBV30 TGTGCCTGGAGTTCAGGGGGCGGCTACACCTTC CAWSSGGGYTF
. . TRBJ1-1 TRBV7-6 TGTGCCAGCAGCTTAGCTGGCCCACATTTCGGGGACACTGAAGCTTTCTTT CASSLAGPHFGDTEAFF
. . TRBJ2-5 TRBV5-1 TGCGCCAGCAGCTTGGTCCAGTACCAAGAGACCCAGTACTTC CASSLVQYQETQYF
. . TRBJ2-7 TRBV7-2 TGTGCCAGCAGCGCCAGGACGTACGAGCAGTACTTC CASSARTYEQYF
. . TRBJ2-5 TRBV5-4 TGTGCCAGCAGCGAAGACTCGGGGGAGACCCAGTACTTC CASSEDSGETQYF
. TRBD1 TRBJ1-2 TRBV27 TGTGCCAGCAGTTTAGGGACAGGGTACAACTATGGCTACACCTTC CASSLGTGYNYGYTF
. TRBD1 TRBJ1-1 TRBV29-1 TGCAGCGTCTATCAGGGGGGAGCTTTCTTT CSVYQGGAFF
. . TRBJ2-7 TRBV5-4 TGTGCCAGCAGCCGAGGGCCGCAGGTCCCCTCCGACGAGCAGTACTTC CASSRGPQVPSDEQYF
. . TRBJ1-3 TRBV9 TGTGCCAGCAGCTCCGGGACGGGAGGAAACACCATATATTTT CASSSGTGGNTIYF
. . TRBJ2-3 TRBV9 TGTGCCAGCAGCGTAGCTAGCGCCTTTACAGATACGCAGTATTTT CASSVASAFTDTQYF
once . TRBJ1-5 TRBV7-2 TGTGCCAGCAGCTTAGCAGGGGCGCAGCCCCAGCATTTT CASSLAGAQPQHF
. . TRBJ2-1 TRBV7-6 TGTGCCAGCAGCTTAGGAACGGCATTCTGGGAGAATGAGCAGTTCTTC CASSLGTAFWENEQFF
. TRBD1 TRBJ1-5 TRBV6-8 TGTGCCAGCAGTGACCCGGGACAGGATCAGCCCCAGCATTTT CASSDPGQDQPQHF
. . TRBJ1-2 TRBV5-1 TGCGCCAGCAGCATAGGACAGACTTTGACCTACACCTTC CASSIGQTLTYTF
. . TRBJ1-2 TRBV7-9 TGTGCCAGCAGCTTAGCGCTAATTCGGGGAGAGACTATTAGCTATGGCTACACCTTC CASSLALIRGETISYGYTF
. . TRBJ1-2 TRBV9 TGTGCCAGCAGCGTAGGTCTCACAGGTGGCTACACCTTC CASSVGLTGGYTF
. . TRBJ2-3 TRBV4-1 TGCGCCAGCAGCCAAGAGGGAGGCGGTACGCAGTATTTT CASSQEGGGTQYF
. TRBD1 TRBJ1-2 TRBV11-2 TGTGCCAGAGATGTGGACAGGGCTAACTATGGCTACACCTTC CARDVDRANYGYTF
. . TRBJ2-1 TRBV6-5 TGTGCCAGCAGCCCCGGAGTAGCGTGGGGTGAGCAGTTCTTC CASSPGVAWGEQFF
. TRBD2 TRBJ2-3 TRBV3-1/TRBV3-2 TGTGCCAGCAAAGAGCGGGAGACCCTCACAGATACGCAGTATTTT CASKERETLTDTQYF
few TRBD2 TRBJ2-2 TRBV18 TGTGCCAGCTCACCGACTAGCGGGAGGGCGAACACCGGGGAGCTGTTTTTT CASSPTSGRANTGELFF
. . TRBJ2-2 TRBV12-5 TGTGCTAGTGGTTTATTTCATGGGGGGAACGGGGAGCTGTTTTTT CASGLFHGGNGELFF
. . TRBJ1-1 TRBV5-1 TGCGCCAGCAGCTTTGGTACTGAAGCTTTCTTT CASSFGTEAFF
once TRBD2 TRBJ2-3 TRBV30 TGTGCCTGGAGTCGGTCCAGCGGGAGTTATCACACAGATACGCAGTATTTT CAWSRSSGSYHTDTQYF
. . TRBJ1-6 TRBV2 TGTGCCAGCAGTGAACTATATTCACCCCTCCACTTT CASSELYSPLHF
. TRBD2 TRBJ2-7 TRBV3-1/TRBV3-2 TGTGCCAGCAGCCAGCGGGGCGAAGCGGGGGTGCCCTACGAGCAGTACTTC CASSQRGEAGVPYEQYF
. TRBD1 TRBJ1-1 TRBV2 TGTGCCAGCAGTGGGACAGGGGGTGTCGGTGAAGCTTTCTTT CASSGTGGVGEAFF